Detailed here is one T cell receptor (beta chain). Trimming took off 0 bases at V and 7 bases at J, with 9 bases between the two ends. Germline lookup yields CDR1 MNHEY and CDR2 SVGAGI. This CDR3 comprises 14 residues. The data belong to a study of shared clonotypes between healthy human individuals. In the authors' methods: Junction-only immunoSEQ data arrived without quality scores, meaning filtering differed. Clones were read by immunoSEQ multiplex PCR, and TCRdb kept only the in-frame ones, dropping some. That table furnishes V, J and clone size, whereas the DNA furnished D and trimming. The sample lists 400,000 to 600,000 clones; 60% to 80% were seen once. Some 90 million PBMCs were counted before genomic DNA extraction.

The rearrangement joins TRBV6-5 to TRBJ2-2; TRBD1 might be the D (6 bases). This sequence was found in a woman aged 40 to 50 in good health. Some clones in this sample may be carry-over from other donors' samples. Sequenced sample: PBMCs. The CDR3 loop is CASSYSGAGGELFF. CDR3 coding DNA: TGTGCCAGCAGTTACTCGGGGGCCGGCGGGGAGCTGTTTTTT.